The 9 T cell receptor beta chains presented below share a single source sample, sequenced in a study of T-cell memory formation after mild COVID-19. In TCRdb, the 5' RACE reads were re-called with MiXCR into one record per CDR3 protein. The sample has roughly 350,000 distinct CDR3 sequences, approximately 13% seen once. Specimen: PBMCs or a T cell subset sorted from them (not recorded which). The receptor set was obtained from a man younger than 35 who had mild COVID-19 (a few samples of this study predate the infection). Cell type and time point are not known.

This clonotype appeared a few times. CDR3 nucleotide sequence: TGTGCCAGCAGCCAAGGGGAGCAAGAGACCCAGTACTTC. It is translated as CASSQGEQETQYF. The chain joins TRBV4-2 to TRBJ2-5, with D perhaps matching TRBD2 (5 bases). The CDR3 extends over 13 amino acids. V lost 1 base to trimming and J lost 2 bases, with 5 bases between them. Germline CDR1 is LGHNA and CDR2 is YNFKEQ.

The chain joins TRBV2 to TRBJ2-1; 12 nucleotides match TRBD1. Looked up from germline, CDR1 is SNHLY and CDR2 is FYNNEI. This CDR3 contains 14 residues. Trimming removed 4 bases from V and 6 bases from J; junction bases left unmatched: 1. CDR3 bases: TGTGCCAGCAGTGGGGACAGGGGGCTCAATGAGCAGTTCTTC. This translates into CASSGDRGLNEQFF.

This clonotype was observed many times. The rearrangement joins TRBV11-2 to TRBJ2-2, with TRBD2 as a possible D gene (6 bases). This CDR3 has 15 amino acids. Germline lookup yields CDR1 SGHAT and CDR2 FQNNGV. V was pared by 3 bases and J by 0 bases, with 8 bases between. CDR3 in amino acids: CASSFGLPNTGELFF. The CDR3 DNA reads as TGTGCCAGCAGCTTCGGACTACCGAACACCGGGGAGCTGTTTTTT.

The chain combines TRBV11-2 with TRBJ2-6, with D tentatively TRBD1 (5 bases). V gave up 5 bases and J gave up 4 bases, with 21 bases separating them. CDR3 size: 18 residues. Germline V gene data show CDR1 as SGHAT and CDR2 as FQNNGV. The CDR3 DNA is TGTGCCAGCAGCCGCAGGAAGGCTGGGGCGGCCGGGGCCAACGTCCTGACTTTC. Its protein is CASSRRKAGAAGANVLTF. The full variable domain, completed using reference TRBV11-2 and TRBJ2-6, is EAGVAQSPRYKIIEKRQSVAFWCNPISGHATLYWYQQILGQGPKLLIQFQNNGVVDDSQLPKDRFSAERLKGVDSTLKIQPAKLEDSAVYLCASSRRKAGAAGANVLTFGAGSRLTVL.

The chain is built from TRBV5-1 and TRBJ1-1; 7 nucleotides line up with TRBD1. Germline V gene data show CDR1 as SGHRS and CDR2 as YFSETQ. There are 14 residues in the CDR3. V trimming: 4 bases; J trimming: 1 base; junction bases outside the gene matches: 4. CDR3 in amino acids: CASSPGQPNTEAFF. The CDR3 coding sequence is TGCGCCAGCAGCCCGGGACAGCCGAACACTGAAGCTTTCTTT.

This clonotype was counted between two and nine times. The rearrangement uses TRBV28 and TRBJ2-7; TRBD2 aligns across 8 bases. Germline V CDR1 and CDR2: MDHEN, SYDVKM. This CDR3 is 15 amino acids long. The CDR3 protein is CASGPGGASSHEQYV. The CDR3 bases are TGTGCCAGCGGCCCGGGGGGGGCCTCCTCCCACGAGCAGTACGTC.

This clonotype has just a few counts. The V and J genes are TRBV25-1 and TRBJ2-2; TRBD1 might be the D (6 bases). The CDR3 spans 15 residues. V lost 3 bases to trimming and J lost 1 base, with 9 bases between them. Germline CDR1 is MGHDK and CDR2 is SYGVNS. The CDR3, as DNA: TGTGCCAGCAGTGAGTCGGGACAGAACACCGGGGAGCTGTTTTTT. Translation: CASSESGQNTGELFF. The complete variable domain, with remaining parts taken from reference TRBV25-1 and TRBJ2-2, reads EADIYQTPRYLVIGTGKKITLECSQTMGHDKMYWYQQDPGMELHLIHYSYGVNSTEKGDLSSESTVSRIRTEHFPLTLESARPSHTSQYLCASSESGQNTGELFFGEGSRLTVL.

This clonotype turned up a few times. J is TRBJ2-2 and V is TRBV4-2, with 12 bases fitting TRBD2. V was clipped by 1 base and J by 7 bases; unmatched bases: 7. The germline CDR1 and CDR2 sequences are LGHNA and YNFKEQ. The CDR3 has 17 residues. CDR3 sequence reads: CASSQGASGGAVGELFF. The CDR3 DNA follows: TGTGCCAGCAGCCAAGGGGCTAGCGGGGGGGCAGTCGGGGAGCTGTTTTTT.

The chain employs TRBV7-9 and TRBJ2-3; D assignment may be TRBD1 or TRBD2 (6 bases each). From germline, CDR1 is SEHNR and CDR2 FQNEAQ (reference sequence). The CDR3 totals 14 residues. The V end lost 10 bases, the J end lost 6 bases, and 20 bases lay between the germline ends. The CDR3 region is CATSEGGREDTQYF. CDR3 coding DNA: TGTGCCACCTCCGAGGGGGGAAGGGAGGATACGCAGTATTTT.